This TCR beta chain stems from a study of early stage breast cancer tumors. For the study at large: About 70% of the 16 invasive tumors were ER+, PR+ and HER2-. The study, taken as a whole, reports: Blood repertoires resembled normal breast more than tumor. Chain pairing and CD4, CD8 or FOXP3 expression were not captured.

Germline values: CDR1 SGHTA, CDR2 FQGTGA. This CDR3 region has 15 residues. The V end was cut by 6 bases, the J end by 7 bases, with 19 bases between. TCRdb's table, derived via immunoSEQ multiplex PCR, lists solely in-frame clones and lacks some. The sample lists about 5,000 clones, approximately 70% occurring once. Comments on this clone: The antigen is not known.

The chain employs TRBV7-3 and TRBJ2-1; D gene ambiguous. Sequencing was performed on normal breast tissue next to the tumor. The sequence was obtained from a person between 60 and 70 years old with breast cancer. The CDR3 spells CASSETRVLINEQFF. In nucleotides, the CDR3 is TGTGCCAGCAGTGAAACCCGGGTTTTGATAAATGAGCAGTTCTTC.